One and the same sample provided the 24 T cell receptor beta chains below, sequenced in a study of cytomegalovirus exposure and HLA in healthy donors. 13 Jbeta primers and 60 Vbeta primers were used for the PCR. Clones were sequenced by immunoSEQ multiplex PCR, and TCRdb holds only the in-frame ones, with some missing. Of 85,000 to 120,000 clones in the sample, 83% were seen once. The specimen was PBMCs. Receptors were obtained from a man aged 35 to 55 in good health and CMV-seronegative.

V is TRBV9 and J is TRBJ2-7; 9 bases map to TRBD1. Germline-derived CDR1 and CDR2 are SGDLS and YYNGEE. V lost 3 bases and J lost 4; bases outside the gene matches: 2. The CDR3 has 13 amino acids. The CDR3 region is CASSGTGEYEQYF. The CDR3 DNA follows: TGTGCCAGCAGCGGGACAGGGGAATACGAGCAGTACTTC. Together with reference TRBV9 and TRBJ2-7, the CDR3 gives the full variable domain: DSGVTQTPKHLITATGQRVTLRCSPRSGDLSVYWYQQSLDQGLQFLIQYYNGEERAKGNILERFSAQQFPDLHSELNLSSLELGDSALYFCASSGTGEYEQYFGPGTRLTVT.

This rearrangement joins TRBV6-4 to TRBJ1-6; tentatively, D is TRBD1 (6 bases). The V gene's germline CDR1 is MRHNA and CDR2 SNTAGT. V gave up 2 bases and J gave up 7 bases, with 6 bases separating them. There are 13 residues in the CDR3. The CDR3: CASSDQGNSPLHF. The CDR3 DNA reads as TGTGCCAGCAGTGACCAGGGGAATTCACCCCTCCACTTT.

This chain joins TRBV5-4 and TRBJ2-3; 8 bases fit TRBD2. This CDR3 spans 16 amino acids. Germline CDR1 is SGHNT and CDR2 is YYREEE (reference sequence). V shed 4 bases, J shed 1 base, and the junction held 8 bases outside the gene matches. CDR3 loop: CASSAGGASGTDTQYF. CDR3 coding DNA: TGTGCCAGCAGCGCCGGGGGGGCCTCTGGCACAGATACGCAGTATTTT.

J is TRBJ2-7 and V is TRBV5-1; no clear D. CDR3 length: 13 residues. Germline V CDR1 and CDR2: SGHRS, YFSETQ. Trimming left V 0 bases short and J 2 bases short, with 6 bases between. The DNA of the CDR3 is TGCGCCAGCAGCTTGGAAGACACCTACGAGCAGTACTTC. Translated: CASSLEDTYEQYF.

The CDR3 sequence: CASSRGDRVYNEQFF. CDR3 nucleotide sequence: TGTGCCAGTAGTAGGGGGGACAGGGTATACAATGAGCAGTTCTTC. The V call is TRBV19, the J call TRBJ2-1, with 9 bases that match TRBD1. The V gene end was trimmed by 4 bases and the J gene end by 4 bases; junction bases not matched to a gene: 5. The CDR3 contains 15 residues. Germline V gives CDR1 LNHDA, CDR2 SQIVND (reference sequence).

V usage is TRBV25-1 and J usage is TRBJ2-7; possible D gene TRBD2, 6 bases. Germline CDR1 and CDR2: MGHDK and SYGVNS. The V end was cut by 1 base, the J end by 1 base, with 11 bases between. The CDR3 sequence is 15 residues long. The CDR3, as DNA: TGTGCCAGCAGTGAATCGATGGGACTTTCCTACGAGCAGTACTTC. Translated: CASSESMGLSYEQYF.

This chain links TRBV4-3 with TRBJ2-2; 8 bases are a match to TRBD2. Germline trimming cut 1 base from V and 6 bases from J; bases unmatched to any gene: 4. This CDR3 region has 15 residues. The V gene's germline CDR1 is LGHNA and CDR2 YSLEER. In nucleotides, the CDR3 is TGCGCCAGCAGCCAAGGACTAGCGTGGGCCGGGGAGCTGTTTTTT. Amino acid sequence: CASSQGLAWAGELFF.

This clone appeared a single time. The chain has TRBV6-1 and TRBJ1-1; TRBD1 matches 8 bases. Trimming took 7 bases from V and 4 from J; bases not matched to a gene: 5. The CDR3 spans 13 residues. Germline V lookup: CDR1 MNHNS, CDR2 SASEGT. The chain's CDR3 is CASKDRAGTEAFF. CDR3 nucleotides: TGTGCCAGCAAGGACAGGGCGGGCACTGAAGCTTTCTTT.

V gene TRBV7-9 combines with J gene TRBJ1-1; D unclear. The V and J ends lost 6 bases and 0 bases respectively, with 11 bases between them. The CDR3 spans 14 residues. From germline, CDR1 is SEHNR and CDR2 FQNEAQ (reference sequence). CDR3 bases: TGTGCCAGCAGTCTCTTAGAATTGAACACTGAAGCTTTCTTT. Its translation is CASSLLELNTEAFF.

CDR3 sequence (DNA): TGTGCCAGTAGCACTACAGGGGGCTTCACCGGGGAGCTGTTTTTT. Encoded protein: CASSTTGGFTGELFF. The gene calls are TRBV19 and TRBJ2-2; 9 positions match TRBD1. CDR1 LNHDA and CDR2 SQIVND come from the germline V gene (reference sequence). The ends lost 6 bases at V and 4 bases at J; junction bases unmatched: 6. The CDR3 length is 15 residues.

A single count supports this clone. The rearrangement joins TRBV18 to TRBJ2-2, with 7 positions matching TRBD2. The CDR3 sequence is 16 residues long. CDR1 KGHSH and CDR2 LQKENI come from the germline V gene. V lost 1 base to trimming and J lost 4 bases; unmatched junction nucleotides: 6. The CDR3, as DNA: TGTGCCAGCTCACCACGAGGAAGCGGGGTCACCGGGGAGCTGTTTTTT. Its translation: CASSPRGSGVTGELFF.

The rearrangement joins TRBV18 to TRBJ2-5, with D perhaps matching TRBD2 (7 bases). The germline CDR1 and CDR2 sequences are KGHSH and LQKENI. Deletions cut 4 bases from V and 0 bases from J, with 18 bases between. The CDR3 contains 17 residues. In DNA, the CDR3 is TGTGCCAGCTCACTGGTTGCGGGGGCGGGGAACCAAGAGACCCAGTACTTC. Amino acids: CASSLVAGAGNQETQYF. The variable domain in full, with the rest retrieved from reference TRBV18 and TRBJ2-5, is NAGVMQNPRHLVRRRGQEARLRCSPMKGHSHVYWYRQLPEEGLKFMVYLQKENIIDESGMPKERFSAEFPKEGPSILRIQQVVRGDSAAYFCASSLVAGAGNQETQYFGPGTRLLVL.

The J gene is TRBJ1-6, the V gene TRBV19; TRBD1 matches 7 bases. Germline V CDR1 and CDR2: LNHDA, SQIVND (reference sequence). V lost 7 bases, J lost 1 base, and 10 bases stayed unmatched. The CDR3 is 17 residues long. This CDR3 reads CASMGEGAVSYNSPLHF. The CDR3, as DNA: TGTGCCAGTATGGGAGAGGGGGCAGTTTCCTATAATTCACCCCTCCACTTT.

The rearrangement uses TRBV19 and TRBJ1-2; D is ambiguous. From germline, CDR1 is LNHDA and CDR2 SQIVND (reference sequence). CDR3 length: 15 amino acids. The ends were cut back, 8 bases at V and 4 bases at J, with 20 bases in the middle. In DNA form, the CDR3 reads TGTGCCAGTCTCCCTTCGGAGGTTTTGAGCTATGGCTACACCTTC. It yields the protein CASLPSEVLSYGYTF.

The chain employs TRBV21-1 and TRBJ1-2; the DNA was not used to check the table's D call, TRBD1. TRBV21-1 is described as a pseudogene. The CDR3 covers 14 residues. CDR3 residues: CASCPDSHNYGYTF. CDR3 nucleotides: TGTGCCAGCTGCCCAGACAGCCACAACTATGGCTACACCTTC.

The CDR3 spells CAWSSGLQETQYF. In DNA form, the CDR3 reads TGTGCCTGGAGTAGTGGACTCCAAGAGACCCAGTACTTC. V and J are TRBV30 and TRBJ2-5, with a weak D call TRBD2 (5 bases). This CDR3 region has 13 residues. Germline V gene lookup returns CDR1 GTSNPN and CDR2 SVGIG (reference sequence). V dropped 2 bases and J dropped 1 base, with 8 bases sitting between them.

The chain has TRBV6-1 and TRBJ2-1, with D maybe TRBD1 (5 bases). V lost 3 bases and J 10 bases, leaving 16 bases between the germline ends. This CDR3 contains 14 residues. CDR1 MNHNS and CDR2 SASEGT come from the germline V gene. This CDR3 reads CASSDHLQALEQFF. The CDR3 region has the DNA TGTGCCAGCAGTGACCATCTACAGGCCCTAGAGCAGTTCTTC.

The chain employs TRBV14 and TRBJ2-6, with D possibly matching TRBD2 (6 bases). The CDR3 has 16 amino acids. Germline values: CDR1 SGHDN, CDR2 FVKESK. The V end lost 0 bases, the J end lost 4 bases, and 10 bases lay between the germline ends. The CDR3 loop reads CASSQDAGKGANVLTF. The CDR3 bases are TGTGCCAGCAGCCAAGACGCGGGGAAAGGGGCCAACGTCCTGACTTTC.

The rearrangement links TRBV9 to TRBJ2-3; tentatively, D is TRBD2 (7 bases). There are 16 residues in the CDR3. The V gene lost 4 bases and the J gene lost 2 bases, with 17 bases spanning the gap. Germline V gives CDR1 SGDLS, CDR2 YYNGEE. The CDR3 loop reads CASSTAGGHPTDTQYF. The CDR3 region has the DNA TGTGCCAGCAGCACCGCCGGGGGGCACCCCACAGATACGCAGTATTTT.

This chain uses TRBV13 with TRBJ1-1; tentative D call: TRBD1 (6 bases). V was trimmed by 5 bases and J by 0 bases, leaving 13 bases between them. The CDR3 consists of 15 residues. The germline V gene has CDR1 PRHDT and CDR2 FYEKMQ (reference sequence). The CDR3: CASSTSTGLNTEAFF. For the CDR3, the DNA is TGTGCCAGCAGCACCTCGACAGGATTGAACACTGAAGCTTTCTTT.

Note on this clone: Other DNA sequences in this sample translate to the same CDR3. The V call is TRBV7-9, the J call TRBJ2-3; 10 positions match TRBD2. CDR1 and CDR2 (germline): SEHNR, FQNEAQ (reference sequence). The CDR3 is 15 amino acids. V trimming: 5 bases; J trimming: 1 base; junction bases outside the gene matches: 3. This chain's CDR3 is CASSLGTSGTDTQYF. CDR3 nucleotide sequence: TGTGCCAGCAGCCTTGGGACTAGCGGCACAGATACGCAGTATTTT.

The CDR3 loop reads CASSFPGLAGGLGEETQYF. In DNA, the CDR3 is TGTGCCAGCAGCTTCCCGGGACTAGCGGGGGGGCTTGGTGAAGAGACCCAGTACTTC. J is TRBJ2-5 and V is TRBV5-6; 16 bases are a match to TRBD2. Trimming cost V 2 bases and J 3 bases; bases outside gene matches: 10. The CDR3 spans 19 residues. Germline-derived CDR1 and CDR2 are SGHDT and YYEEEE.

V and J are TRBV11-2 and TRBJ2-7; 8 bases map to TRBD2. The germline V gene encodes CDR1 SGHAT and CDR2 FQNNGV. This CDR3 has 18 amino acids. V lost 3 bases, J lost 3 bases, and 16 bases stayed unmatched. The DNA for the CDR3 is TGTGCCAGCAGCTTTAATCCCGGTCGGGAGGGGGTTTACTACGAGCAGTACTTC. It translates to CASSFNPGREGVYYEQYF. Using reference TRBV11-2 and TRBJ2-7 for the parts outside the CDR3, the full variable domain is EAGVAQSPRYKIIEKRQSVAFWCNPISGHATLYWYQQILGQGPKLLIQFQNNGVVDDSQLPKDRFSAERLKGVDSTLKIQPAKLEDSAVYLCASSFNPGREGVYYEQYFGPGTRLTVT.

The V and J genes are TRBV5-6 and TRBJ2-7; TRBD2 matches 9 bases. The V gene end was trimmed by 1 base and the J gene end by 1 base; junction bases not matched to a gene: 0. Germline CDR1 SGHDT, CDR2 YYEEEE. The CDR3 is 14 residues long. As DNA, the CDR3 is TGTGCCAGCAGCTTGCTAGCGGGGTCCTACGAGCAGTACTTC. It specifies CASSLLAGSYEQYF. The whole variable domain, filled in from reference TRBV5-6 and TRBJ2-7, reads DAGVTQSPTHLIKTRGQQVTLRCSPKSGHDTVSWYQQALGQGPQFIFQYYEEEERQRGNFPDRFSGHQFPNYSSELNVNALLLGDSALYLCASSLLAGSYEQYFGPGTRLTVT.